This T cell receptor beta chain came from a study of T cell responses to AZD1222 COVID-19 vaccine. Unmatched junction bases numbered 7, after V lost 4 bases and J lost 4 bases. CDR3 length: 15 amino acids. In germline, CDR1 is LGHDT, CDR2 YNNKEL (reference sequence). Using immunoSEQ multiplex PCR, the repertoire was profiled, and TCRdb retains in-frame clones only, with some absent. The sample consists of roughly 91,000 clones, more than 75% of them appearing once. The sequence was collected from an adult in good health. The rearrangement uses TRBV3-1 (or the pseudogene TRBV3-2) and TRBJ2-3; 8 nucleotides line up with TRBD1. The input for sequencing was peripheral blood, taken on day 0 of AZD1222 vaccination. The CDR3 DNA reads as TGTGCCAGCAGCCGCCAGGGGGCAGGGGCAGATACGCAGTATTTT. Protein sequence: CASSRQGAGADTQYF.